This entry lists 20 T cell receptor beta chains sequenced from one sample in a study of Tregs in tolerant kidney transplant recipients. The nonmyeloablative bone marrow transplants came from related graft donors, with transient mixed chimerism. The method was immunoSEQ multiplex PCR; TCRdb's version includes in-frame clones alone and lacks a portion of them. The table has over 70,000 clones, 91% seen once; the top ten hold around 1.4%. The specimen was CD4+ T cells from blood (PBMCs), collected 24 months after the transplant. These receptors were collected from a human patient who received a combined kidney and bone marrow transplant. Certain T cells may be donor cells from the graft.

The V gene is TRBV7-2, the J gene TRBJ2-2; D is undetermined. The CDR3 is 13 residues long. With 5 bases removed from V and 7 bases from J, the gap between germline ends came to 11 bases. Germline V gives CDR1 SGHTA, CDR2 FQGNSA. In nucleotides, the CDR3 is TGTGCCAGCAGCGTCGTGAGGTACGGGGAGCTGTTTTTT. Its translation is CASSVVRYGELFF.

The chain uses TRBV19 and TRBJ2-6; D unclear. Germline values: CDR1 LNHDA, CDR2 SQIVND (reference sequence). The CDR3 extends over 17 amino acids. V dropped 6 bases and J dropped 0 bases, with 15 bases sitting between them. This chain's CDR3 is CASRTMGVGSGANVLTF. As DNA, the CDR3 is TGTGCCAGTAGGACAATGGGTGTTGGCTCTGGGGCCAACGTCCTGACTTTC.

This rearrangement joins TRBV5-1 to TRBJ1-2, with D maybe TRBD1 (6 bases). The CDR3 extends over 14 amino acids. Deletions cut 2 bases from V and 1 base from J, with 9 bases between. Germline V gives CDR1 SGHRS, CDR2 YFSETQ. The chain's CDR3 is CASSFRDINYGYTF. DNA of the CDR3: TGCGCCAGCAGCTTTCGGGACATTAACTATGGCTACACCTTC. Complete variable domain (other parts from reference TRBV5-1 and TRBJ1-2): KAGVTQTPRYLIKTRGQQVTLSCSPISGHRSVSWYQQTPGQGLQFLFEYFSETQRNKGNFPGRFSGRQFSNSRSEMNVSTLELGDSALYLCASSFRDINYGYTFGSGTRLTVV.

CDR3 DNA sequence: TGTGCCCCCGGGGTCCCTCTGGGGTACCAAGAGACCCAGTACTTC. Amino acid sequence: CAPGVPLGYQETQYF. The J gene is TRBJ2-5, the V gene TRBV6-5; D perhaps matches TRBD2 (5 bases). Trimming took 11 bases from V and 0 from J, leaving 19 bases between them. The CDR3 covers 15 residues. Germline CDR1 MNHEY, CDR2 SVGAGI.

V gene TRBV11-3 combines with J gene TRBJ2-7, with 7 bases lining up with TRBD2. Germline-derived CDR1 and CDR2 are SGHNT and YENEEA. The junction had 6 bases not matched to a gene; V was cut back by 3 bases and J by 1 base. This CDR3 contains 15 residues. The CDR3 loop is CASSFRLAASYEQYF. The CDR3 coding sequence is TGTGCCAGCAGCTTTAGACTAGCTGCGTCCTACGAGCAGTACTTC.

The chain links TRBV4-3 to TRBJ2-7, with 8 bases aligning to TRBD1. The J segment lost 2 bases and the V segment lost 4 bases, leaving 7 bases of the junction unmatched. This CDR3 region has 15 residues. Per germline, CDR1 LGHNA and CDR2 YSLEER. The CDR3 spells CASSPGTTGAYEQYF. CDR3 bases: TGCGCCAGCAGCCCAGGGACGACAGGGGCCTACGAGCAGTACTTC.

The chain combines TRBV5-1 with TRBJ2-3, with TRBD2 identical over 9 bases. The CDR3 covers 17 residues. J gave up 5 bases and V 1 base, and 11 bases lay outside the gene matches. Germline V gene lookup returns CDR1 SGHRS and CDR2 YFSETQ. CDR3 bases: TGCGCCAGCAGCTTGAGAGTGGCGGGGGGGCAGGGAGATACGCAGTATTTT. Translated: CASSLRVAGGQGDTQYF.

The chain is built from TRBV5-4 and TRBJ2-3, with 7 nucleotides matching TRBD1. The J segment lost 3 bases and the V segment lost 6 bases, leaving 7 bases of the junction unmatched. This CDR3 comprises 14 residues. Germline V gene data show CDR1 as SGHNT and CDR2 as YYREEE (reference sequence). For the CDR3, the DNA is TGTGCCAGCACGGCCCAGGGGGTTACAGATACGCAGTATTTT. Translation gives CASTAQGVTDTQYF.

V is TRBV11-3 and J is TRBJ2-1; 7 nucleotides line up with TRBD2. Trimming at V came to 3 bases and at J to 1 base, leaving 3 bases not matched to a gene. CDR1 is SGHNT, CDR2 YENEEA, per germline. The CDR3 is 15 residues long. The DNA of the CDR3 is TGTGCCAGCAGCTTGGGCGGGAGTTCCTACAATGAGCAGTTCTTC. It yields the protein CASSLGGSSYNEQFF.

The V and J genes are TRBV18 and TRBJ2-7; maybe TRBD1 (5 bases). The CDR3 is 15 amino acids. The V gene's germline CDR1 is KGHSH and CDR2 LQKENI. With 4 bases removed from V and 0 bases from J, the gap between germline ends came to 13 bases. For the CDR3, the DNA is TGTGCCAGCTCACTCCCAACAGGCTACTCCTACGAGCAGTACTTC. Protein sequence: CASSLPTGYSYEQYF.

V gene TRBV27 combines with J gene TRBJ2-7; D gene unclear. The CDR3 sequence is 12 residues long. Germline loops: CDR1 MNHEY, CDR2 SMNVEV (reference sequence). V was clipped by 2 bases and J by 2 bases, with 4 bases between them. The CDR3 DNA reads as TGTGCCAGCAGTTTACCAACCTACGAGCAGTACTTC. It is translated as CASSLPTYEQYF.

This clone showed up just once. V is TRBV5-1 and J is TRBJ2-3; 7 bases are shared with TRBD2. Trimming at V came to 4 bases and at J to 1 base, leaving 6 bases not matched to a gene. The CDR3 has 15 amino acids. CDR1 and CDR2 (germline): SGHRS, YFSETQ. The CDR3, as DNA: TGCGCCAGCAGCCTAACTAGCGTTCGCACAGATACGCAGTATTTT. Its protein product is CASSLTSVRTDTQYF.

The rearrangement joins TRBV6-1 to TRBJ1-6; a possible D gene is TRBD1 (5 bases). The CDR3 totals 14 residues. With 2 bases removed from V and 8 bases from J, the gap between germline ends came to 10 bases. Germline lookup yields CDR1 MNHNS and CDR2 SASEGT. In DNA form, the CDR3 reads TGTGCCAGCAGTGAACAGGGTCCAGATTCACCCCTCCACTTT. Amino acids: CASSEQGPDSPLHF.

The chain is built from TRBV7-6 and TRBJ2-1; TRBD2 agrees at 13 bases. Germline CDR1 reads SGHVS; CDR2 reads FNYEAQ. The V and J ends lost 3 bases and 8 bases, in that order; junction bases with no gene match: 4. The CDR3 contains 15 residues. The CDR3 sequence is CASSLGLAGFDEQFF. The CDR3 DNA reads as TGTGCCAGCAGCTTGGGACTAGCGGGATTCGATGAGCAGTTCTTC.

CDR3 DNA sequence: TGTGCCAGCAGCCTCGGAGGGTCCCGGTACGAGCAGTACTTC. It codes for CASSLGGSRYEQYF. This chain links TRBV7-2 with TRBJ2-7; TRBD2 is a possible D gene (6 bases). CDR1 is SGHTA and CDR2 is FQGNSA in the germline V gene. Deletions cut 5 bases from V and 4 bases from J, with 15 bases between. CDR3 length: 14 residues.

This clone has just one count. V and J are TRBV19 and TRBJ2-2; 11 positions match TRBD2. Per the germline V gene, CDR1 is LNHDA and CDR2 is SQIVND (reference sequence). The CDR3 runs to 15 residues. V lost 8 bases and J lost 4; bases outside the gene matches: 6. In nucleotides, the CDR3 is TGTGCCAGTTCACTAGCGGGAGTGGGCACCGGGGAGCTGTTTTTT. Protein product: CASSLAGVGTGELFF.

V usage is TRBV7-9 and J usage is TRBJ1-3, with TRBD1 as a possible D gene (5 bases). The CDR3 sequence is 15 residues long. V gave up 1 base and J gave up 2 bases, with 9 bases separating them. The germline gives CDR1 SEHNR, CDR2 FQNEAQ (reference sequence). The CDR3 here is CASSLVGPAGNTIYF. As DNA, the CDR3 is TGTGCCAGCAGCTTAGTGGGGCCGGCTGGAAACACCATATATTTT.

In its sample, this clone was seen once. The rearrangement uses TRBV12-5 and TRBJ2-1; D may be TRBD1 (5 bases). The CDR3 has 16 residues. The V gene's germline CDR1 is LGHNT and CDR2 FRNRAP. Trimming took 0 bases from V and 2 from J, leaving 11 bases between them. The CDR3 region is CASGLVAGPTYNEQFF. CDR3 nucleotides: TGTGCTAGTGGTTTGGTCGCAGGGCCAACCTACAATGAGCAGTTCTTC.

This clone was counted between two and nine times. This rearrangement joins TRBV6-6 to TRBJ2-1, with 8 bases that match TRBD1. The CDR3 totals 13 residues. The J segment lost 7 bases and the V segment lost 7 bases, leaving 6 bases of the junction unmatched. CDR1 and CDR2 from the germline V gene are MNHNY and SVGAGI (reference sequence). The CDR3 reads CASTATGVNEQFF. The DNA for the CDR3 is TGTGCCAGCACTGCGACAGGGGTAAATGAGCAGTTCTTC.

V usage is TRBV7-3 and J usage is TRBJ2-3; 7 positions match TRBD1. V shed 2 bases, J shed 5 bases, and the junction held 4 bases outside the gene matches. This CDR3 has 14 residues. CDR1 SGHTA and CDR2 FQGTGA come from the germline V gene. The CDR3 region is CASSLGPGGDTQYF. The DNA of the CDR3 is TGTGCCAGCAGCTTAGGCCCAGGGGGAGATACGCAGTATTTT.